This is a list of T cell receptor beta chains from one sample in a study of blood T cell repertoires in COVID-19. The table came from immunoSEQ multiplex PCR; TCRdb's copy has only in-frame clones and leaves some out. This sample carries over 120,000 clones, roughly four fifths of them seen once, and the ten largest clones take approximately 3.8%. Sequencing used peripheral blood. The receptor set was obtained from an older woman with acute or convalescent COVID-19. The CDR3 runs from the conserved cysteine through the conserved F or W. D genes are given only for firm matches. Some rows mark clone size as missing; the rest say once, few, many or name a class of expanded clone.

clone_size: .
v_call: TRBV7-2
d_call: .
j_call: TRBJ2-7
cdr3_nt: TGTGCCAGCAGCCTCATCAGACTCGGTGACGAGCAGTACTTC
cdr3_aa: CASSLIRLGDEQYF

clone_size: .
v_call: TRBV19
d_call: .
j_call: TRBJ1-3
cdr3_nt: TGTGCCAGTAGTAGTCTCCCGGGGGGCTCTGGAAACACCATATATTTT
cdr3_aa: CASSSLPGGSGNTIYF

clone_size: .
v_call: TRBV20-1
d_call: .
j_call: TRBJ1-5
cdr3_nt: TGCAGTGCTAGTGGGGAGGGGGATCAGCCCCAGCATTTT
cdr3_aa: CSASGEGDQPQHF

clone_size: .
v_call: TRBV7-3
d_call: .
j_call: TRBJ2-5
cdr3_nt: TGTGCCAGCAGCAAAGTAGCGGATGAGACCCAGTACTTC
cdr3_aa: CASSKVADETQYF

clone_size: .
v_call: TRBV27
d_call: .
j_call: TRBJ1-1
cdr3_nt: TGTGCCAGCAGTCCAAACAGTAACACTGAAGCTTTCTTT
cdr3_aa: CASSPNSNTEAFF

clone_size: .
v_call: TRBV7-2
d_call: .
j_call: TRBJ2-3
cdr3_nt: TGTGCCAGCAGCTCAAGAGGGAGGAGGGGCCCTTTCACAGATACGCAGTATTTT
cdr3_aa: CASSSRGRRGPFTDTQYF

clone_size: few
v_call: TRBV7-9
d_call: .
j_call: TRBJ2-7
cdr3_nt: TGTGCCAGCACCCTTGAACAGGGCGAGCAGTACTTC
cdr3_aa: CASTLEQGEQYF

clone_size: .
v_call: TRBV20-1
d_call: .
j_call: TRBJ2-1
cdr3_nt: TGCAGTGCTAGTGGCGCCCAGGGGAACCGCTACAATGAGCAGTTCTTC
cdr3_aa: CSASGAQGNRYNEQFF

clone_size: .
v_call: TRBV4-1
d_call: TRBD2
j_call: TRBJ2-1
cdr3_nt: TGCGCCAGCAGCCCCTACCCCCCGAGCGGGAGTGCTGGGAATGAGCAGTTCTTC
cdr3_aa: CASSPYPPSGSAGNEQFF

clone_size: .
v_call: TRBV14
d_call: TRBD2
j_call: TRBJ2-1
cdr3_nt: TGTGCCAGCAGCCATCCCCGTGAGGCGGGACTATACAATGAGCAGTTCTTC
cdr3_aa: CASSHPREAGLYNEQFF

clone_size: .
v_call: TRBV14
d_call: .
j_call: TRBJ2-5
cdr3_nt: TGTGCCAGCAGCCTCGGAGGGGCTGAAGAGACCCAGTACTTC
cdr3_aa: CASSLGGAEETQYF

clone_size: .
v_call: TRBV19
d_call: .
j_call: TRBJ2-7
cdr3_nt: TGTGCCAGTAGGTCCCCGTACGAGCAGTACTTC
cdr3_aa: CASRSPYEQYF

clone_size: .
v_call: TRBV19
d_call: .
j_call: TRBJ1-1
cdr3_nt: TGTGCCAGTACCCTTCGGGGTAACACTGAAGCTTTCTTT
cdr3_aa: CASTLRGNTEAFF

clone_size: .
v_call: TRBV7-2
d_call: TRBD2
j_call: TRBJ2-2
cdr3_nt: TGTGCCAGCAGCTTAGGACTAGCGGGGGCCGGGGAGCTGTTTTTT
cdr3_aa: CASSLGLAGAGELFF

clone_size: once
v_call: TRBV11-2
d_call: TRBD2
j_call: TRBJ2-7
cdr3_nt: TGTGCCAGCAGCTCGCCCGCGGGAGACTACGAGCAGTACTTC
cdr3_aa: CASSSPAGDYEQYF

clone_size: .
v_call: TRBV28
d_call: TRBD1
j_call: TRBJ1-3
cdr3_nt: TGTGCCAGCAGTTTGGGACCCTCCAGGGGGTCCTCTGGAAACACCATATATTTT
cdr3_aa: CASSLGPSRGSSGNTIYF

clone_size: .
v_call: TRBV14
d_call: .
j_call: TRBJ2-7
cdr3_nt: TGTGCCAGCAGCCAAGATCTCTGGGCCGGCAACTACGAGCAGTACTTC
cdr3_aa: CASSQDLWAGNYEQYF

clone_size: few
v_call: TRBV7-9
d_call: .
j_call: TRBJ2-5
cdr3_nt: TGTGCCAGCAGCCCGTGGGGCGGCCAAGAGACCCAGTACTTC
cdr3_aa: CASSPWGGQETQYF

clone_size: .
v_call: TRBV7-3
d_call: TRBD1
j_call: TRBJ2-2
cdr3_nt: TGTGCCAGCTCGGGGGACAGGGCCGGGGAGCTGTTTTTT
cdr3_aa: CASSGDRAGELFF

clone_size: few
v_call: TRBV11-2
d_call: TRBD2
j_call: TRBJ2-7
cdr3_nt: TGTGCCAGCAGCTTACGACTAGCGCGCTACGAGCAGTACTTC
cdr3_aa: CASSLRLARYEQYF

clone_size: .
v_call: TRBV10-1
d_call: .
j_call: TRBJ1-5
cdr3_nt: TGCGCCAGCAGTGATCGGGGTAGCCAGCCCCAGCATTTT
cdr3_aa: CASSDRGSQPQHF

clone_size: .
v_call: TRBV5-3
d_call: TRBD1
j_call: TRBJ1-2
cdr3_nt: TGTGCCAGAAGCCCCTCAGGACAGGCGGCCCGCTATGGCTACACCTTC
cdr3_aa: CARSPSGQAARYGYTF

clone_size: .
v_call: TRBV13
d_call: .
j_call: TRBJ1-1
cdr3_nt: TGTGCCAGCAGCTCTGACACCGGCAGGGTGAACACTGAAGCTTTCTTT
cdr3_aa: CASSSDTGRVNTEAFF

clone_size: .
v_call: TRBV6-4
d_call: .
j_call: TRBJ1-5
cdr3_nt: TGTGCCAGCAGTTCCCCCAGGGGTGAGGGGAGCAATCAGCCCCAGCATTTT
cdr3_aa: CASSSPRGEGSNQPQHF

clone_size: .
v_call: TRBV7-9
d_call: .
j_call: TRBJ2-1
cdr3_nt: TGTGCCAGCAGCTTAGCCGAACTAGCTAACAATGAGCAGTTCTTC
cdr3_aa: CASSLAELANNEQFF

clone_size: .
v_call: TRBV28
d_call: .
j_call: TRBJ1-2
cdr3_nt: TGTGCCAGCAGCCCCGACAGTAACTATGGCTACACCTTC
cdr3_aa: CASSPDSNYGYTF

clone_size: .
v_call: TRBV4-2
d_call: .
j_call: TRBJ2-1
cdr3_nt: TGTGCCAGCAGCCACCCCGATGGGCAAGTTGAGCAGTTCTTC
cdr3_aa: CASSHPDGQVEQFF

clone_size: few
v_call: TRBV6-6
d_call: TRBD1
j_call: TRBJ2-5
cdr3_nt: TGTGCCAGCAGCCAGGGGGCATGGGAGACCCAGTACTTC
cdr3_aa: CASSQGAWETQYF

clone_size: .
v_call: TRBV10-2
d_call: TRBD1
j_call: TRBJ1-1
cdr3_nt: TGCGCCAGCAGAGACGCTACAGGGGCCACTGAAGCTTTCTTT
cdr3_aa: CASRDATGATEAFF

clone_size: .
v_call: TRBV28
d_call: .
j_call: TRBJ1-2
cdr3_nt: TGTGCCAGCAGTTTTGAGGGAACAGAATTAATAGATGGCTACACCTTC
cdr3_aa: CASSFEGTELIDGYTF

clone_size: .
v_call: TRBV28
d_call: .
j_call: TRBJ1-3
cdr3_nt: TGTGCCAGCAGTTTCTCAGGGGTCGGAAACACCATATATTTT
cdr3_aa: CASSFSGVGNTIYF

clone_size: .
v_call: TRBV16
d_call: TRBD2
j_call: TRBJ2-3
cdr3_nt: TGTGCCAGCAGCCCGGGACTAGCGGGAGAAGATACGCAGTATTTT
cdr3_aa: CASSPGLAGEDTQYF

clone_size: .
v_call: TRBV7-2
d_call: .
j_call: TRBJ2-3
cdr3_nt: TGTGCCAGCAGCTTAGGAGGGACTTCCCGGGTCACAGATACGCAGTATTTT
cdr3_aa: CASSLGGTSRVTDTQYF

clone_size: many
v_call: TRBV13
d_call: TRBD1
j_call: TRBJ2-2
cdr3_nt: TGTGCCAGCAGCGCCCGACAGGGGAACACCGGGGAGCTGTTTTTT
cdr3_aa: CASSARQGNTGELFF

clone_size: .
v_call: TRBV9
d_call: .
j_call: TRBJ1-3
cdr3_nt: TGTGCCAGCAGCGACAGCTCTTCTCCCTCTGGAAACACCATATATTTT
cdr3_aa: CASSDSSSPSGNTIYF

clone_size: .
v_call: TRBV3-1/TRBV3-2
d_call: TRBD1
j_call: TRBJ1-2
cdr3_nt: TGTGCCAGCAGCCACCTACAGGGGTGGAATGGCTACACCTTC
cdr3_aa: CASSHLQGWNGYTF

clone_size: .
v_call: TRBV18
d_call: .
j_call: TRBJ2-5
cdr3_nt: TGTGCCAGCTCACCCCCGGGACTGGGAGAGACCCAGTACTTC
cdr3_aa: CASSPPGLGETQYF

clone_size: .
v_call: TRBV5-1
d_call: .
j_call: TRBJ1-5
cdr3_nt: TGCGCCAGCAGCTTGGTACCAGGGCCTAATCAGCCCCAGCATTTT
cdr3_aa: CASSLVPGPNQPQHF

clone_size: .
v_call: TRBV7-9
d_call: .
j_call: TRBJ2-7
cdr3_nt: TGTGCCAGCAGCCCTCCGGGGGTCTCCTACGAGCAGTACTTC
cdr3_aa: CASSPPGVSYEQYF

clone_size: .
v_call: TRBV13
d_call: .
j_call: TRBJ2-7
cdr3_nt: TGTGCCAGCAGCACTGGGACTCCTGGGGGTGAGCAGTACTTC
cdr3_aa: CASSTGTPGGEQYF

clone_size: .
v_call: TRBV5-1
d_call: .
j_call: TRBJ1-1
cdr3_nt: TGCGCCAGCAGCTTGCTTACAGACAGTATGAACACTGAAGCTTTCTTT
cdr3_aa: CASSLLTDSMNTEAFF

clone_size: .
v_call: TRBV28
d_call: TRBD1
j_call: TRBJ2-7
cdr3_nt: TGTGCCAGCAGATACGGAAGGGACAGAAGCTCCTACGAGCAGTACTTC
cdr3_aa: CASRYGRDRSSYEQYF

clone_size: .
v_call: TRBV11-1
d_call: TRBD2
j_call: TRBJ2-3
cdr3_nt: TGTGCCAGCAGCTTGAGCGGGGGGCGCGTTCCTCGTACGCAGTATTTT
cdr3_aa: CASSLSGGRVPRTQYF

clone_size: .
v_call: TRBV4-2
d_call: TRBD2
j_call: TRBJ2-7
cdr3_nt: TGTGCCAGCAGCCAAGATTCGGGAGGGCCCTCGTACGAGCAGTACTTC
cdr3_aa: CASSQDSGGPSYEQYF

clone_size: .
v_call: TRBV30
d_call: .
j_call: TRBJ1-3
cdr3_nt: TGTGCCTGGAGTTCTCTCGTCGACAGTTACTCTAAAAGAAACACCATATATTTT
cdr3_aa: CAWSSLVDSYSKRNTIYF

clone_size: .
v_call: TRBV28
d_call: TRBD1
j_call: TRBJ2-2
cdr3_nt: TGTGCCAGCAGTTCGCCTCGACAGGGAGACACCGGGGAGCTGTTTTTT
cdr3_aa: CASSSPRQGDTGELFF

clone_size: once
v_call: TRBV29-1
d_call: .
j_call: TRBJ2-5
cdr3_nt: TGCAGCGTTACCCAGGGGCCAGAGACCCAGTACTTC
cdr3_aa: CSVTQGPETQYF

clone_size: .
v_call: TRBV18
d_call: .
j_call: TRBJ1-1
cdr3_nt: TGTGCCAGCTCCTTTACAGACACTGAAGCTTTCTTT
cdr3_aa: CASSFTDTEAFF

clone_size: .
v_call: TRBV7-9
d_call: .
j_call: TRBJ1-1
cdr3_nt: TGTGCCAGCAGCTACAGGGAGGGCACTGAAGCTTTCTTT
cdr3_aa: CASSYREGTEAFF

clone_size: .
v_call: TRBV27
d_call: .
j_call: TRBJ1-3
cdr3_nt: TGTGCCAGCAGACCCAGGGGTTCTGGAAACACCATATATTTT
cdr3_aa: CASRPRGSGNTIYF

clone_size: .
v_call: TRBV12-3/TRBV12-4
d_call: TRBD2
j_call: TRBJ2-1
cdr3_nt: TGTGCCAGCAGTATAATAGCGGGAGATGAGCAGTTCTTC
cdr3_aa: CASSIIAGDEQFF

clone_size: .
v_call: TRBV18
d_call: .
j_call: TRBJ2-5
cdr3_nt: TGTGCCAGCTCGGCGGGCACTCAAGAGACCCAGTACTTC
cdr3_aa: CASSAGTQETQYF

clone_size: .
v_call: TRBV21-1
d_call: .
j_call: TRBJ2-7
cdr3_nt: TGTGCCAGCAGCAAAGGCAAAGGTGGACAGGAGGACGAGCAGTACTTC
cdr3_aa: CASSKGKGGQEDEQYF

clone_size: .
v_call: TRBV27
d_call: .
j_call: TRBJ2-3
cdr3_nt: TGTGCCAGCAGTTTACGGTATCGGTGGCCGGGGATTGATACGCAGTATTTT
cdr3_aa: CASSLRYRWPGIDTQYF

clone_size: .
v_call: TRBV5-5
d_call: TRBD1
j_call: TRBJ1-2
cdr3_nt: TGTGCCAGCAGCTTAACAGGGGGCCCTAACTATGGCTACACCTTC
cdr3_aa: CASSLTGGPNYGYTF